Detailed here is one T cell receptor beta chain. Antigen specificity is unknown. The data are from a study of shared clonotypes between healthy human individuals. For the study at large: Samples came from a couple of female and a few male donors aged 18 to 49. For every donor, three CD4 naive, three CD4 memory, two CD8 naive and one CD8 memory plates were used.

The naive CD8 population came from CD45RO-negative cells selected for CCR7, without terminally differentiated effector memory CD45RA+ cells. Findings of the study overall: Depth of sequencing was expected to influence donor clonotype sharing. The naive CD4 repertoires of several donors were compared, and around 4.9% of clonotypes were shared.

The repertoire was sequenced with immunoSEQ multiplex PCR; TCRdb's copy has only in-frame clones and lacks some. Of around 600,000 clones in the sample, 85% to 95% were seen once. Sequencing input: naive CD8+ T cells sorted from blood. The origin of this receptor is a woman under 40 in good health.

CDR3 amino acids: CSVEDGGLNYGYTF. In DNA form, the CDR3 reads TGCAGCGTTGAAGATGGAGGGTTGAACTATGGCTACACCTTC. This chain joins TRBV29-1 and TRBJ1-2; D unclear. The CDR3 spans 14 residues. V was shortened by 0 bases and J by 2 bases, with 10 bases between the two germline ends. Germline CDR1 is SQVTM and CDR2 is ANQGSEA. Together with reference TRBV29-1 and TRBJ1-2, the CDR3 gives the full variable domain: SAVISQKPSRDICQRGTSLTIQCQVDSQVTMMFWYRQQPGQSLTLIATANQGSEATYESGFVIDKFPISRPNLTFSTLTVSNMSPEDSSIYLCSVEDGGLNYGYTFGSGTRLTVV.